This TCR beta chain comes out of a study of identical twins. Whole-study results and caveats: Out-of-frame alpha sequences shared by twins were enriched for low generation probability. Fewer insertions marked abundant cord blood beta clonotypes; young adult naive trended weakly, memory not at all.

Germline V gives CDR1 SGHTA, CDR2 FQGNSA. This CDR3 comprises 16 residues. Trimming took 1 base from V and 5 from J, leaving 17 bases between them. A remark on this clonotype: Its antigen is not identified.

It was template switching that added a universal primer site, and there were unique molecular identifiers on the cDNA. TCRdb processed the 5' RACE reads anew with MiXCR; each CDR3 protein has one entry. The repertoire holds about 570,000 distinct CDR3 sequences, with 9% to 10% as singletons. These data also featured in a second study, about yellow fever vaccine responses in identical twins.

The clonotype was recovered from a young woman in good health. Sequencing used PBMCs. The chain is built from TRBV7-2 and TRBJ2-5; D assignment may be TRBD1 or TRBD2 (5 bases each). CDR3 nucleotides: TGTGCCAGCAGCTTAGAGCGGACACTTCTGGGGGAGACCCAGTACTTC. Translated, it gives CASSLERTLLGETQYF.